The 7 T cell receptor beta chains reported below all come from one sample, sequenced in a study of spatial heterogeneity in lung cancer. Notes on the study in general: It was found that expanded intratumoral alpha and beta TCR counts tracked tumor mutation counts.

Time point indicated: sample taken at primary tumor resection. TCRdb recomputed calls from the 5' RACE reads with MiXCR, one row per CDR3 protein. This table has 20,000 to 25,000 distinct CDR3 sequences, about 16% appearing once. Their recognized antigens are unknown. The sequences come from lung tumor tissue, collected at surgery. The receptors stem from a female donor with early-stage non-small cell lung cancer.

This clonotype is termed medium-sized. A junction boundary mismatches the germline segment, possibly from a read error. V and J are TRBV4-3 and TRBJ2-1; either TRBD1 or TRBD2 may fit D (6 bases each). Germline V lookup: CDR1 LGHNA, CDR2 YSLEER. CDR3 length: 17 amino acids. CDR3 DNA sequence: TGCGCCAGCAGCCAAGATGGAGGGGGTCCCCCCTATAATGAGCAGTTCTTC. Translated, it gives CASSQDGGGPPYNEQFF.

Here the CDR3 DNA reads TGTGCCATCAGTGGAAGGGGGCTAGCGGGACGAGAGCAGTTCTTC. Its protein product is CAISGRGLAGREQFF. The rearrangement joins TRBV10-3 to TRBJ2-1; 9 bases line up with TRBD2. CDR3 length: 15 residues. J was trimmed by 10 bases and V by 4 bases; bases with no gene match: 11. Germline V lookup: CDR1 ENHRY, CDR2 SYGVKD.

By proportion, this clonotype is medium-sized (0.01 to 0.1%). The rearrangement joins TRBV3-1 to TRBJ2-1; tentatively, D is TRBD1 or TRBD2 (5 bases each). CDR3 length equals 15 residues. Germline assignment: CDR1 LGHDT and CDR2 YNNKEL (reference sequence). The V gene lost 0 bases and the J gene lost 5 bases, with 11 bases spanning the gap. For the CDR3, the DNA is TGTGCCAGCAGCCAAGATCACGGGGCAGACAATGAGCAGTTCTTC. Translated: CASSQDHGADNEQFF.

This clonotype was detected many times. The V and J genes are TRBV29-1 and TRBJ2-7; a possible D gene is TRBD2 (6 bases). From germline, CDR1 is SQVTM and CDR2 ANQGSEA. The CDR3 has 13 residues. Trimming removed 5 bases at V and 8 bases at J, with 19 bases between. CDR3 DNA: TGCAGCGTTTCAAACAACCAAGGCGGGAAGCAGTACTTC. It translates to CSVSNNQGGKQYF.

In its sample, this clonotype was seen many times. The V call is TRBV27, the J call TRBJ1-6; D may be TRBD1 (6 bases). This CDR3 spans 14 amino acids. V lost 2 bases and J lost 6, with 8 bases in between. CDR1 is MNHEY, CDR2 SMNVEV, per germline (reference sequence). CDR3 protein: CASSLRGFNSPLHF. Written as DNA, the CDR3 is TGTGCCAGCAGTTTAAGGGGGTTTAATTCACCCCTCCACTTT.

This chain uses TRBV10-3 with TRBJ2-7; D remains ambiguous. This CDR3 region has 14 residues. Germline loops: CDR1 ENHRY, CDR2 SYGVKD. Trimming removed 1 base at V and 1 base at J, with 8 bases between. The CDR3 DNA follows: TGTGCCATCAGTGAGTTAGGCGGTTCCTACGAGCAGTACTTC. Amino acids: CAISELGGSYEQYF.

In its sample, this clonotype was seen many times. V is TRBV27 and J is TRBJ2-5, with 8 bases fitting TRBD2. Per the germline V gene, CDR1 is MNHEY and CDR2 is SMNVEV (reference sequence). Germline trimming cut 2 bases from V and 6 bases from J; bases unmatched to any gene: 5. There are 14 residues in the CDR3. CDR3 region: CASSLLGGAQTQYF. The CDR3 DNA sequence: TGTGCCAGCAGTTTACTCGGGGGGGCTCAGACCCAGTACTTC.